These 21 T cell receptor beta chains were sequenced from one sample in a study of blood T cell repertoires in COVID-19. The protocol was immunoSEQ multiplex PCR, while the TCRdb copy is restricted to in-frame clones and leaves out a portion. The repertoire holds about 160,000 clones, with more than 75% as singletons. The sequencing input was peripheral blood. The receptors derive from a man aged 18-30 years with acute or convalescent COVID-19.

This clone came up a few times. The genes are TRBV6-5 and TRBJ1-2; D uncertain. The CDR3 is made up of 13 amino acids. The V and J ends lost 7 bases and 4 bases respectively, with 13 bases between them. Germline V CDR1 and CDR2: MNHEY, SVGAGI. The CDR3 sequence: CASTPAGFYGYTF. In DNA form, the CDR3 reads TGTGCCAGCACCCCGGCGGGTTTCTATGGCTACACCTTC.

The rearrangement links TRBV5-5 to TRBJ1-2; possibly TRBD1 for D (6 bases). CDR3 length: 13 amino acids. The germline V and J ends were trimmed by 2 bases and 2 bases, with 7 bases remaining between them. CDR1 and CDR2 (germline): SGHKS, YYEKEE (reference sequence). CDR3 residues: CASSFDRNYGYTF. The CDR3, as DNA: TGTGCCAGCAGCTTTGACAGGAACTATGGCTACACCTTC.

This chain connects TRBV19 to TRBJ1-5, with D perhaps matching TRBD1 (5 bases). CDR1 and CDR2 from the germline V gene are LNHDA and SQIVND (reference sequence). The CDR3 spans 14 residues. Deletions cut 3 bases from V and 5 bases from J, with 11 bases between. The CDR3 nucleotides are TGTGCCAGTAGTATCCAGACAGTAGATCAGCCCCAGCATTTT. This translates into CASSIQTVDQPQHF.

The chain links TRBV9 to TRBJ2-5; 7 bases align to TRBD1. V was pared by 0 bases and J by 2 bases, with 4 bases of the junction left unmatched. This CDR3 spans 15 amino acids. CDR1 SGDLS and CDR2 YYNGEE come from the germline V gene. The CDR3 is CASSVDPRGQETQYF. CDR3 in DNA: TGTGCCAGCAGCGTAGATCCCAGGGGGCAAGAGACCCAGTACTTC.

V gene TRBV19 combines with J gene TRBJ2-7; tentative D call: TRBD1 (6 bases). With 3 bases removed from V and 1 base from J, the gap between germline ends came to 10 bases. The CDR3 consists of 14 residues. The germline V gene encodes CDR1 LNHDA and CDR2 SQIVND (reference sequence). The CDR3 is CASSIRTDSYEQYF. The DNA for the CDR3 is TGTGCCAGTAGTATTAGGACAGATTCCTACGAGCAGTACTTC.

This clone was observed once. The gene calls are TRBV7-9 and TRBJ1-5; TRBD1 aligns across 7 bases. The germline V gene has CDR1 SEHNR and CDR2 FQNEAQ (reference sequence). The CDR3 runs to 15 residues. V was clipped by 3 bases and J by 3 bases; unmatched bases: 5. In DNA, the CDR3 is TGTGCCAGCAGCTTTGACAGGGCACCCAATCAGCCCCAGCATTTT. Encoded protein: CASSFDRAPNQPQHF. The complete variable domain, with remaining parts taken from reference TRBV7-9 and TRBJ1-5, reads DTGVSQNPRHKITKRGQNVTFRCDPISEHNRLYWYRQTLGQGPEFLTYFQNEAQLEKSRLLSDRFSAERPKGSFSTLEIQRTEQGDSAMYLCASSFDRAPNQPQHFGDGTRLSIL.

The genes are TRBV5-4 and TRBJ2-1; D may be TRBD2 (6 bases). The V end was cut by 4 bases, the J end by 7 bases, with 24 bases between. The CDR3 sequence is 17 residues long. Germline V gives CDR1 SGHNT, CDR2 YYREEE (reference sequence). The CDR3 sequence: CASSPRSGGALGNEQFF. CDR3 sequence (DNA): TGTGCCAGCAGCCCCCGGTCTGGCGGGGCCCTCGGTAATGAGCAGTTCTTC.

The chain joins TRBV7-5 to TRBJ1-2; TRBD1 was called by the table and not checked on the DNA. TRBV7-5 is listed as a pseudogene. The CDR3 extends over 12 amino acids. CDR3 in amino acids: CVRSRQNYGYTF. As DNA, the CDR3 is TGTGTCAGAAGCCGACAGAACTATGGCTACACCTTC.

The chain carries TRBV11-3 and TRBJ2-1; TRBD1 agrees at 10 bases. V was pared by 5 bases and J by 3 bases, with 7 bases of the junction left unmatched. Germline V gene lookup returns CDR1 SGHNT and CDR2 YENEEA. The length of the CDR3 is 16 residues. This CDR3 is CASSQTRTGGYNEQFF. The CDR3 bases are TGTGCCAGCAGCCAAACGCGGACAGGGGGCTACAATGAGCAGTTCTTC. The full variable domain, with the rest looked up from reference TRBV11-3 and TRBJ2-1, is EAGVVQSPRYKIIEKKQPVAFWCNPISGHNTLYWYLQNLGQGPELLIRYENEEAVDDSQLPKDRFSAERLKGVDSTLKIQPAELGDSAVYLCASSQTRTGGYNEQFFGPGTRLTVL.

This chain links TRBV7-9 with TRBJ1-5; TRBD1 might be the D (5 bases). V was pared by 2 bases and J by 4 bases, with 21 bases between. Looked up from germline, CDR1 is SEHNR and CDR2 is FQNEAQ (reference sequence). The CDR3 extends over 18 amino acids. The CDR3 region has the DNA TGTGCCAGCAGCTTAAGCTTGTTGGGTCAGGGAGGTAATCAGCCCCAGCATTTT. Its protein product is CASSLSLLGQGGNQPQHF.

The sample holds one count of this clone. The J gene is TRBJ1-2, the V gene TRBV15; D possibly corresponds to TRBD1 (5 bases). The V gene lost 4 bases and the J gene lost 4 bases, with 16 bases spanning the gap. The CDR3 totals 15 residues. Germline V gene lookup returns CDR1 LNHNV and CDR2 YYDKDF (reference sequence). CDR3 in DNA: TGTGCCACCAGCACGGGGGGTGGGGCTGGCTATGGCTACACCTTC. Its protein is CATSTGGGAGYGYTF.

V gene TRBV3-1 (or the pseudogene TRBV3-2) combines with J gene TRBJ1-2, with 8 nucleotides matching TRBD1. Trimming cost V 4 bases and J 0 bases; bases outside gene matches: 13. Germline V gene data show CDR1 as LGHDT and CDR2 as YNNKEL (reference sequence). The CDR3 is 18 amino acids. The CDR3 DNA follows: TGTGCCAGCAGCCCCTTAAGATTGACAGGGGCTTCTAACTATGGCTACACCTTC. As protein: CASSPLRLTGASNYGYTF.

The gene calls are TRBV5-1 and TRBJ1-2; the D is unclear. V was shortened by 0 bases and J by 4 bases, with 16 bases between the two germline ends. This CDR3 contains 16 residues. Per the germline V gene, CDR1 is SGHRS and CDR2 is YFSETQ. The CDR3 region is CASSLALGDYSYGYTF. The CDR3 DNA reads TGCGCCAGCAGCTTGGCCCTGGGAGATTACTCCTATGGCTACACCTTC.

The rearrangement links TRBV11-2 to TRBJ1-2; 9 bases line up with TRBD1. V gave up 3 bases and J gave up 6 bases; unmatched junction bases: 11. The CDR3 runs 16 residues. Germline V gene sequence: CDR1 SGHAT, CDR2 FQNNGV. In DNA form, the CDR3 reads TGTGCCAGCAGCTTCGAATTATTGAGGACAGGGGATGGCTACACCTTC. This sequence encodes CASSFELLRTGDGYTF. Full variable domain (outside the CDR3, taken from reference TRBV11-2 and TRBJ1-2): EAGVAQSPRYKIIEKRQSVAFWCNPISGHATLYWYQQILGQGPKLLIQFQNNGVVDDSQLPKDRFSAERLKGVDSTLKIQPAKLEDSAVYLCASSFELLRTGDGYTFGSGTRLTVV.

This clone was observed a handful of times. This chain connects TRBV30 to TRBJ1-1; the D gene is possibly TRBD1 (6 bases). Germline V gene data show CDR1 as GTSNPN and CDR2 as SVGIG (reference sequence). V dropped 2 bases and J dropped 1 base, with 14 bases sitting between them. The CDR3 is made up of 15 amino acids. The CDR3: CAWSPSGGRNTEAFF. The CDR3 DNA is TGTGCCTGGAGTCCTTCGGGGGGGCGGAACACTGAAGCTTTCTTT.

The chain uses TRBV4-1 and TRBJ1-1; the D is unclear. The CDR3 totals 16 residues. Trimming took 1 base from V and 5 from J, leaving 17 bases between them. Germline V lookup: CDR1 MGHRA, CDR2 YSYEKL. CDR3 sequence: CASSQVLGSRGTEAFF. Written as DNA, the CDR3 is TGCGCCAGCAGCCAAGTTCTGGGCTCACGGGGAACTGAAGCTTTCTTT.

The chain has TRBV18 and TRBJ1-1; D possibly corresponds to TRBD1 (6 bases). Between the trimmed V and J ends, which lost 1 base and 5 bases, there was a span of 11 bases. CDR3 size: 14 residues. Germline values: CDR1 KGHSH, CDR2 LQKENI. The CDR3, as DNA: TGTGCCAGCTCACCACGGGGGCTAGGGACTGAAGCTTTCTTT. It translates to CASSPRGLGTEAFF.

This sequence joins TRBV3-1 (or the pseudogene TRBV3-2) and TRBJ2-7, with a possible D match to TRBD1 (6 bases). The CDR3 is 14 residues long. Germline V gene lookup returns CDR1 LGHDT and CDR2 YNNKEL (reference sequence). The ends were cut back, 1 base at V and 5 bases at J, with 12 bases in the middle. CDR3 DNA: TGTGCCAGCAGCCAAGCCGGGACAACAAACGAGCAGTACTTC. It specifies CASSQAGTTNEQYF.

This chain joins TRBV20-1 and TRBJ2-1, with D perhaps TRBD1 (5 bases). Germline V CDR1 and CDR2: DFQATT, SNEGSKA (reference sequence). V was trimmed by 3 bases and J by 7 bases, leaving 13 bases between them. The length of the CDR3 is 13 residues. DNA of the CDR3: TGCAGTGCTAGTGATAGCAGGGCGAATGAGCAGTTCTTC. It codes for CSASDSRANEQFF.

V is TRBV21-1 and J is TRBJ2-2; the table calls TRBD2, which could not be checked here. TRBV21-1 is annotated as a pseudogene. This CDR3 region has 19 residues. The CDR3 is CASSKLVLAGGPRTGELFF. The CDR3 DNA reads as TGTGCCAGCAGCAAATTGGTACTAGCGGGAGGGCCGCGGACCGGGGAGCTGTTTTTT.

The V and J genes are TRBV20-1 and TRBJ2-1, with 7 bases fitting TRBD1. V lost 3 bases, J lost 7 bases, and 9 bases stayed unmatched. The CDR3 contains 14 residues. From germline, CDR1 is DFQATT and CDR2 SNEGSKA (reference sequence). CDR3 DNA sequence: TGCAGTGCTAGTCCGGGACAGCTCCAGAATGAGCAGTTCTTC. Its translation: CSASPGQLQNEQFF.